This T cell receptor (beta chain) was sequenced during a study of response to subunit inactivated influenza vaccine. Study-level points and caveats: With each seasonal influenza vaccination, the authors suggested, few new T cells are recruited.

This clonotype came up a few times. Its antigen is unknown. One entry per CDR3 protein results from TCRdb running MiXCR on the RT-PCR reads. The sample lists about 700,000 distinct CDR3 sequences, approximately 13% occurring once. CDR1 is SGHRS and CDR2 is YFSETQ in the germline V gene. The CDR3 has 13 amino acids. V trimming: 4 bases; J trimming: 8 bases; junction bases outside the gene matches: 7. The clonotype was recovered from a man aged 45-60 years who received an inactivated influenza vaccine. This chain links TRBV5-1 with TRBJ1-1; TRBD1 aligns across 8 bases. This sample comprised PBMCs from blood, obtained around two weeks before vaccination. The CDR3 loop is CASSMDRAGEAFF. In nucleotides, the CDR3 is TGCGCCAGCAGCATGGACAGGGCAGGGGAAGCTTTCTTT.